The rows below give T cell receptor beta chains drawn from one sample of a study of regulatory T cells in long-lasting Graves disease. TCRdb itself ran the multiplex PCR reads through MiXCR, one entry per CDR3 protein. The sample carries around 450,000 distinct CDR3 sequences, about 22% recorded once. The sample consisted of peripheral blood mononuclear cells (PBMCs), taken when the disease was refractory, from a patient treated with antithyroid drugs. The receptors shown here come from a female donor with Graves disease. Both conserved end residues are part of each CDR3. The D gene is left open where the match is weak. Some rows have no size entry. The others give once, few or many, or a class for an expanded clone.

abundance	d_gene	v_gene	j_gene	CDR3aa	CDR3nt
.	.	TRBV6-1	TRBJ1-1	CANRPGLPVEAFF	TGTGCCAACAGACCGGGGCTACCCGTTGAAGCTTTCTTT
many	.	TRBV12-3/TRBV12-4	TRBJ1-2	CASSSTGRYGYTF	TGTGCCAGCTCGTCGACAGGAAGATATGGCTACACCTTC
many	TRBD1	TRBV12-3/TRBV12-4	TRBJ1-2	CASSLTTGTAYGYTF	TGTGCCAGCAGTCTCACAACCGGGACAGCCTATGGCTACACCTTC
many	.	TRBV12-3/TRBV12-4	TRBJ1-3	CASSPRGGGRLGNTIYF	TGTGCCAGCAGTCCTCGGGGGGGAGGACGGCTAGGAAACACCATATATTTT
few	.	TRBV27	TRBJ2-7	CASSPRSRYEQYF	TGTGCCAGCAGTCCCAGAAGCCGGTACGAGCAGTACTTC
few	.	TRBV4-1	TRBJ2-7	CASSRIRLNSYEQYF	TGCGCCAGCAGCCGCATTCGTCTTAACTCCTACGAGCAGTACTTC
few	.	TRBV5-1	TRBJ2-1	CASSLAGQYEQFF	TGCGCCAGCAGCTTGGCTGGACAGTACGAGCAGTTCTTC
.	.	TRBV11-3	TRBJ2-5	CASSLEGRAQETQYF	TGTGCCAGCAGCTTAGAAGGCAGGGCACAAGAGACCCAGTACTTC
many	.	TRBV28	TRBJ1-2	CASSFLDGGYTF	TGTGCCAGCAGTTTTCTCGACGGTGGCTACACCTTC
many	.	TRBV28	TRBJ2-2	CASSLGSDTGELFF	TGTGCCAGCAGTTTGGGCAGCGACACCGGGGAGCTGTTTTTT
many	TRBD1	TRBV6-1	TRBJ1-6	CASRTRQGWINSPLHF	TGTGCCAGCAGGACTCGACAGGGGTGGATCAATTCACCCCTCCACTTT
.	.	TRBV19	TRBJ1-4	CASSIPDWDEKLFF	TGTGCCAGTAGTATTCCGGACTGGGATGAAAAACTGTTTTTT
many	TRBD1	TRBV29-1	TRBJ1-1	CSVKAEQGSTEAFF	TGCAGCGTGAAGGCAGAACAGGGGAGCACTGAAGCTTTCTTT
many	.	TRBV28	TRBJ2-7	CASSHFYEQYF	TGTGCCAGCAGCCATTTCTACGAGCAGTACTTC
.	.	TRBV3-1	TRBJ2-5	CASSQSNQVLQTQYF	TGTGCCAGCAGCCAATCGAACCAGGTCCTTCAGACCCAGTACTTC
.	TRBD1	TRBV28	TRBJ1-1	CASRTPGQGYTEAFF	TGTGCCAGCAGAACTCCGGGACAGGGCTACACTGAAGCTTTCTTT
few	TRBD1	TRBV20-1	TRBJ2-7	CSARESGQGTYEQYF	TGCAGTGCTAGAGAGTCGGGACAGGGGACCTACGAGCAGTACTTC
.	.	TRBV5-4	TRBJ2-5	CASSPPGLSGVETQYF	TGTGCCAGCAGCCCCCCAGGACTATCCGGTGTGGAGACCCAGTACTTC
.	.	TRBV6-1	TRBJ2-2	CASSDGRGAGELFF	TGTGCCAGCAGTGACGGGAGAGGCGCCGGGGAGCTGTTTTTT
few	.	TRBV11-3	TRBJ2-2	CASSPGHPVNTGELFF	TGTGCCAGCAGCCCCGGACACCCCGTGAACACCGGGGAGCTGTTTTTT
few	TRBD2	TRBV6-1	TRBJ2-7	CASRSSGRSGEQYF	TGTGCCAGCAGGTCCAGCGGGAGGTCGGGTGAGCAGTACTTC
once	.	TRBV6-2/TRBV6-3	TRBJ1-1	CASSEAAIGTEACF	TGTGCCAGCAGTGAAGCGGCAATAGGAACTGAAGCTTGCTTT